A single sample gave rise to the 4 T cell receptor beta chains below, sequenced in a study of control samples from healthy donors and cancer patients. Profiling relied on immunoSEQ multiplex PCR, and the TCRdb table lists in-frame clones only, not all of them. The sample has around 77,000 clones; roughly 92% are singletons. Sequencing was done on a sample of blood. Receptor source: a woman aged 60-75 years in good health.

The chain links TRBV4-1 to TRBJ2-5, with D tentatively TRBD2 (6 bases). Germline-derived CDR1 and CDR2 are MGHRA and YSYEKL. Trimming took off 0 bases at V and 5 bases at J, with 13 bases between the two ends. The CDR3 consists of 15 residues. The CDR3 spells CASSQDNAGRETQYF. The CDR3 nucleotides are TGCGCCAGCAGCCAAGATAACGCGGGAAGGGAGACCCAGTACTTC.

V and J are TRBV3-1 (or the pseudogene TRBV3-2) and TRBJ1-1, with D maybe TRBD1 (5 bases). The length of the CDR3 is 15 residues. The germline CDR1 and CDR2 sequences are LGHDT and YNNKEL (reference sequence). Trimming cost V 0 bases and J 1 base, with 9 bases left between them. The CDR3 protein is CASSQEGVRNTEAFF. In DNA, the CDR3 is TGTGCCAGCAGCCAAGAAGGGGTCCGGAACACTGAAGCTTTCTTT.

The chain links TRBV20-1 to TRBJ2-5; D not resolved. The germline gives CDR1 DFQATT, CDR2 SNEGSKA (reference sequence). The CDR3 loop spans 11 amino acids. The V and J ends lost 3 bases and 4 bases respectively, with 6 bases between them. CDR3 DNA sequence: TGCAGTGCTAGGTTAGGAGAGACCCAGTACTTC. Encoded protein: CSARLGETQYF.

The rearrangement links TRBV5-4 to TRBJ2-5; 9 nucleotides match TRBD2. This CDR3 contains 14 residues. With V trimmed by 3 bases and J by 3 bases, 3 bases remained unmatched. The germline V gene encodes CDR1 SGHNT and CDR2 YYREEE (reference sequence). CDR3: CASSSTSGKETQYF. DNA of the CDR3: TGTGCCAGCAGCTCGACTAGCGGAAAAGAGACCCAGTACTTC.